This is a list of T cell receptor beta chains from one sample in a study of cytotoxic CD8 clonotypes in ibrutinib-treated CLL. Sequencing was performed with immunoSEQ multiplex PCR; in TCRdb, only in-frame clones are kept and a portion is missing. The profile covers 300,000 to 400,000 clones, with around 66% appearing a single time and 5% to 6.5% taken by the ten largest. The sample was PBMCs, taken after 36 months of ibrutinib treatment. These receptors came from a human donor with chronic lymphocytic leukemia. Each CDR3 is given without its conserved first and last residue. The size of a clone is reported for some rows only, either as once, few or many, or as a class for expanded clones.

j_call v_call clone_size cdr3_length cdr3_aa
TRBJ2-1 TRBV4-1 NA 15 ASSHRLAGGPVNEQF
TRBJ2-2 TRBV4-1 NA 11 ASSQELTGELF
TRBJ2-3 TRBV27 few 13 ASSSDGMATDTQY
TRBJ2-1 TRBV7-2 NA 10 ASSFDRRKQF
TRBJ2-7 TRBV5-6 NA 13 ASMSRGFPPLEQY
TRBJ2-1 TRBV4-1 few 12 ASSTGLATNEQF
TRBJ1-3 TRBV9 once 11 ASSVPGQFTIY
TRBJ2-7 TRBV6-5 NA 11 ASRPGHDYEQY
TRBJ2-5 TRBV20-1 NA 9 SARAAETQY
TRBJ2-5 TRBV4-1 NA 13 ASSQDQGLQETQY
TRBJ1-3 TRBV6-1 NA 13 ASSEAVYGANTIY
TRBJ1-4 TRBV28 few 14 ASSLPGATTNEKLF
TRBJ2-7 TRBV27 NA 11 ASSLTISYEQY
TRBJ1-4 TRBV6-1 NA 12 ASSDEPLNEKLF
TRBJ1-5 TRBV2 NA 12 ASVRTNGGQPQH
TRBJ1-6 TRBV29-1 NA 9 SVQPNSPLH
TRBJ2-3 TRBV5-6 NA 13 ASSPNGGFTDTQY
TRBJ1-1 TRBV27 NA 12 ASSLSATDTEAF
TRBJ2-7 TRBV5-1 NA 12 ASSMGQGYYEQY
TRBJ1-2 TRBV29-1 NA 9 SVGTGRGYT
TRBJ2-3 TRBV4-1 NA 14 ASSQDDSTGADTQY
TRBJ1-1 TRBV5-1 NA 11 ASSLYRTTEAF
TRBJ2-5 TRBV21-1 once 13 ASSNLGGGQETQY
TRBJ1-3 TRBV11-1 NA 11 ASSFSRGNTIY
TRBJ2-7 TRBV28 NA 13 ASSSLAGGRYEQY
TRBJ2-5 TRBV9 NA 11 ASSVGRGKTQY
TRBJ2-4 TRBV11-2 NA 12 ASSLGGRPGAQY
TRBJ2-5 TRBV7-8 NA 14 ASSLYGRGRGETQY
TRBJ2-5 TRBV27 few 11 ASSFRGQETQY
TRBJ2-1 TRBV29-1 NA 12 SVEVAGGYNEQF
TRBJ1-1 TRBV13 NA 12 ASSLADTGLGAF
TRBJ2-7 TRBV6-1 few 11 ASSAKGWYEQY
TRBJ2-5 TRBV29-1 NA 11 SVMTGGAETQY
TRBJ1-5 TRBV2 NA 12 ASSASYSNQPQH
TRBJ2-7 TRBV7-9 few 12 ASSSPGQGSEQY
TRBJ1-2 TRBV7-8 NA 15 ASSLRSAGPTNYGYT
TRBJ1-5 TRBV7-2 few 11 ASSLTGNQPQH
TRBJ1-3 TRBV5-6 few 10 ASSREGHTIY